This T cell receptor beta chain was recorded in a study of T cell responses to AZD1222 COVID-19 vaccine. Study outcomes and limitations: Of the AZD1222 recipients, only 5 to 7 were seropositive at baseline. Spike-specific TCR breadth and depth grew following two AZD1222 doses. Spike regions recognized by vaccine-associated CD4 TCRs spanned the protein, led by 160-218 and 743-854.

Assay: immunoSEQ multiplex PCR; the TCRdb copy retains only in-frame clones and omits some. The top ten hold about 20% of the sample, which has tens of thousands of clones, around 80% seen once. This CDR3 comprises 13 residues. V lost 8 bases, J lost 0 bases, and 10 bases lay in between. Germline CDR1 is WSHSY and CDR2 is SAAADI. With respect to this clone: Its target is not known.

The genes are TRBV10-2 and TRBJ1-1; possible D gene TRBD1, 5 bases. The sample here was peripheral blood, taken 28 days after the second dose of the MenACWY control vaccine. This sequence was found in an adult who received the MenACWY meningococcal vaccine as a control. CDR3 residues: CASGGLVNTEAFF. CDR3 nucleotide sequence: TGCGCCAGCGGGGGACTTGTGAACACTGAAGCTTTCTTT.